Ten or more counts support the clone carrying this T cell receptor beta chain. The antigen remains unidentified. The CDR3 has 14 residues. CDR1 and CDR2 from the germline V gene are SQVTM and ANQGSEA. V dropped 5 bases and J dropped 13; count of bases not matched to a gene: 10. Individual cDNA molecules carried attached unique molecular identifiers. TCRdb called the 5' RACE reads again in MiXCR, with one record for every CDR3 protein. The profile shows 50,000 to 70,000 distinct CDR3 sequences, 8.9% of them singletons. This sample is part of a study of early T cells in non-severe SARS-CoV-2 infection. Study details: Chains stayed unpaired after sequencing of bulk RNA from unsorted whole blood. Study-wide results and caveats: Comparison of clonotypes with VDJdb favored anti-spike CD8 responses while missing private and CD4 specificities.

The chain employs TRBV29-1 and TRBJ2-1; 14 nucleotides agree with TRBD2. The sequencing input was whole blood. The TCR was taken from an adult who was a healthcare worker with PCR-confirmed SARS-CoV-2 infection or an uninfected control (not recorded which). CDR3 amino acids: CSVTSPTSGRAQFF. Written as DNA, the CDR3 is TGCAGCGTTACCTCCCCGACTAGCGGGAGGGCCCAGTTCTTC.